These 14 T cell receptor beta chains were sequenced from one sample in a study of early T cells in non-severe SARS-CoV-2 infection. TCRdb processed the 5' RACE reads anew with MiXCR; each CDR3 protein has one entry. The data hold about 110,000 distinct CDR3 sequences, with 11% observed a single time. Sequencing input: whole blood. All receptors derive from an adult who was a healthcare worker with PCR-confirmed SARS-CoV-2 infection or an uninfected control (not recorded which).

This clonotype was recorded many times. The CDR3 DNA reads as TGTGCCAGCAGGGAGCAAAACACTGAAGCTTTCTTT. It translates to CASREQNTEAFF. The chain combines TRBV12-3 or TRBV12-4 with TRBJ1-1; the D is unclear. V lost 6 bases, J lost 2 bases, and 7 bases lay in between. CDR3 length: 12 amino acids.

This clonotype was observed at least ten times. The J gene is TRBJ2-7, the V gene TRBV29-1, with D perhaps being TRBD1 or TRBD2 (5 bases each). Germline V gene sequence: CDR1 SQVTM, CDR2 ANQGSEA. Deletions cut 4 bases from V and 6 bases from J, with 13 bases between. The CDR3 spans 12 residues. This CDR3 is CSVAFGAREQYF. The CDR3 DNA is TGCAGCGTTGCATTCGGGGCCCGCGAGCAGTACTTC.

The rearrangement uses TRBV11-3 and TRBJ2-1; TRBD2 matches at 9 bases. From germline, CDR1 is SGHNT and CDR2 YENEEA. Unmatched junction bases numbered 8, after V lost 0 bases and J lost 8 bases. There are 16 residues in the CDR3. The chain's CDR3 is CASSLEGREGLDEQFF. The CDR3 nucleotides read TGTGCCAGCAGCTTAGAGGGGCGGGAGGGCCTGGATGAGCAGTTCTTC.

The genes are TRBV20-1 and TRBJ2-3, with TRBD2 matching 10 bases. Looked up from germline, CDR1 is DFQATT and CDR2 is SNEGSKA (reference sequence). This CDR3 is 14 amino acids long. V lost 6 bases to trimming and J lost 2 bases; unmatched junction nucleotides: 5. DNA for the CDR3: TGCAGTGCCTCACTAGCGGGATTCACAGATACGCAGTATTTT. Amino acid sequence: CSASLAGFTDTQYF.

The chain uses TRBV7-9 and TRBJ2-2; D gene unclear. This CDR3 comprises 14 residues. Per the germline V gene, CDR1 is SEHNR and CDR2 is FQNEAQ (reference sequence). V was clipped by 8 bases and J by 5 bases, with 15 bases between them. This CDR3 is CASRGVPSTGELFF. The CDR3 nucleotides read TGTGCCAGCCGCGGCGTTCCTTCAACCGGGGAGCTGTTTTTT.

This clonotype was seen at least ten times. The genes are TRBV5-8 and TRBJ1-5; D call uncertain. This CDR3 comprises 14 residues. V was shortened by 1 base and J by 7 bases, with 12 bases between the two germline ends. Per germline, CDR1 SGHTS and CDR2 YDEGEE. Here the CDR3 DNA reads TGTGCCAGCAGCTTGATCCCGGCGGGGCAGCCCCAGCATTTT. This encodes CASSLIPAGQPQHF.

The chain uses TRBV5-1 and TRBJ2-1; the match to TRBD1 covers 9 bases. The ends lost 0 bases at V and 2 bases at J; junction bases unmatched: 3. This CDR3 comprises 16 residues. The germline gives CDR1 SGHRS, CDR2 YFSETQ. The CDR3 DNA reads TGCGCCAGCAGCTTGGGGACAGGGGATACCTACAATGAGCAGTTCTTC. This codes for CASSLGTGDTYNEQFF.

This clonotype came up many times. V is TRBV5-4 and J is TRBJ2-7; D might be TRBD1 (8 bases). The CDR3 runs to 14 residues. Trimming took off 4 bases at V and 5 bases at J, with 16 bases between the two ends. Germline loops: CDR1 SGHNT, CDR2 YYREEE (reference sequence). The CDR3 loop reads CASSLGQGGDEQYF. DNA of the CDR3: TGTGCCAGCAGCCTAGGACAGGGAGGGGACGAGCAGTACTTC.

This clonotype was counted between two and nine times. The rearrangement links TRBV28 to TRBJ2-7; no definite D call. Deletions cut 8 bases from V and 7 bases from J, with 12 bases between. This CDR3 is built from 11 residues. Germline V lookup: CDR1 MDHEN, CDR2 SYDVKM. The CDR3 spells CASGPLGEQYF. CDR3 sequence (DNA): TGTGCCAGCGGGCCCTTGGGGGAGCAGTACTTC.

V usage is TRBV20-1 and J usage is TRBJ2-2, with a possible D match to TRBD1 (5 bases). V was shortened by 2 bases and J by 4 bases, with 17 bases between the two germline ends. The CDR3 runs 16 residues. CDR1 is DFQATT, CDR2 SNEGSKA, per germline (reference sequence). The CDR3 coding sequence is TGCAGTGCTAGACCAATACAGGTTTCGGGCACCGGGGAGCTGTTTTTT. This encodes CSARPIQVSGTGELFF.

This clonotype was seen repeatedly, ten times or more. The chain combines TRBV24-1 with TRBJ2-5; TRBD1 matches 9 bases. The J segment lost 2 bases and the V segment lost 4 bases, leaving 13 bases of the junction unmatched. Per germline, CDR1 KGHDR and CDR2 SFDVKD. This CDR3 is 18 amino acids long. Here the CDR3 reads CATSDPTGGQGRQETQYF. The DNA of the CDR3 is TGTGCCACCAGTGACCCAACCGGTGGACAGGGGCGGCAAGAGACCCAGTACTTC.

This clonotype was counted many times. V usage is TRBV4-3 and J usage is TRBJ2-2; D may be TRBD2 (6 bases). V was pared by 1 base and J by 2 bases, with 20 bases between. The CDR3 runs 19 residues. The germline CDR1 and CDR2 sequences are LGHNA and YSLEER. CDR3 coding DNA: TGCGCCAGCAGCCAAGCTATCGGGGGACTCCACCACAACACCGGGGAGCTGTTTTTT. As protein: CASSQAIGGLHHNTGELFF.

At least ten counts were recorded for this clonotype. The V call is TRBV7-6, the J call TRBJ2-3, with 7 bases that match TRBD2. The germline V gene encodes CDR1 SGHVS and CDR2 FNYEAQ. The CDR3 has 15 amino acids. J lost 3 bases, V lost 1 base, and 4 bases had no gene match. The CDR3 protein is CASSLGGGRTDTQYF. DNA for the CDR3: TGTGCCAGCAGCTTAGGCGGCGGGAGAACAGATACGCAGTATTTT.

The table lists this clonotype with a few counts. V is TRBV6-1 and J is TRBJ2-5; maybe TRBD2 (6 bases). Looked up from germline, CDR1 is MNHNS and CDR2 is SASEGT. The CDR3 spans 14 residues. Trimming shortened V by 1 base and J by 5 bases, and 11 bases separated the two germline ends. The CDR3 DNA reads TGTGCCAGCAGTGAAGGCGGGACGGTCGAGACCCAGTACTTC. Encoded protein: CASSEGGTVETQYF.